This T cell receptor beta chain was sequenced for a study of cytomegalovirus exposure and HLA in healthy donors. Overall study results and limits: A link between a missense DCLRE1C variant and TCR beta V- and J-gene trimming emerged from a later analysis. Testing in vitro showed a few CMV-associated chains specific for CMV antigens.

In the PCR, 60 Vbeta and 13 Jbeta primers were used. Profiling relied on immunoSEQ multiplex PCR, and the TCRdb table lists in-frame clones only, not all of them. The data show just over 150,000 clones, 70% to 90% seen once. Germline V gives CDR1 LNHNV, CDR2 YYDKDF (reference sequence). Trimming removed 5 bases from V and 5 bases from J, with 18 bases in between. The CDR3 sequence is 16 residues long. Remarks on this clone: Its target is unknown.

The V and J genes are TRBV15 and TRBJ1-4; tentatively, D is TRBD1 (6 bases). This TCR was recovered from a woman younger than 30 in good health and CMV-seronegative. The sequencing sample was made of PBMCs. CDR3 nucleotides: TGTGCCACCAGCCAGGCCAGGGGCAGCTCGAATGAAAAACTGTTTTTT. Translating it yields CATSQARGSSNEKLFF. Complete variable domain (other parts from reference TRBV15 and TRBJ1-4): DAMVIQNPRYQVTQFGKPVTLSCSQTLNHNVMYWYQQKSSQAPKLLFHYYDKDFNNEADTPDNFQSRRPNTSFCFLDIRSPGLGDTAMYLCATSQARGSSNEKLFFGSGTQLSVL.